This is a list of T cell receptor beta chains from one sample in a study of T cells in Graves' hyperthyroidism and ophthalmopathy. MiXCR was run by TCRdb on the multiplex PCR reads, yielding one entry per CDR3 protein. The table has hundreds of thousands of distinct CDR3 sequences, 45% seen once. Material for sequencing was peripheral blood or thyroid tissue (not recorded which). The receptors originated from an adult man with Graves' disease, either hyperthyroidism or ophthalmopathy (not recorded which). The conserved cysteine and the conserved F or W are not part of the CDR3 here. The order of the fields is CDR3 length, V gene, J gene, CDR3 protein.

cdr3_length: 14; v_call: TRBV2; j_call: TRBJ1-1; cdr3_aa: ASRGNLRLGRTEAF
cdr3_length: 13; v_call: TRBV10-1; j_call: TRBJ2-7; cdr3_aa: ASGKGQGSSYEQY
cdr3_length: 8; v_call: TRBV25-1; j_call: TRBJ1-2; cdr3_aa: ASSTGGYT
cdr3_length: 17; v_call: TRBV6-5; j_call: TRBJ2-7; cdr3_aa: ATSRDLRTPGLALYEQY
cdr3_length: 14; v_call: TRBV15; j_call: TRBJ2-6; cdr3_aa: ATSSLPGAGANVLT
cdr3_length: 10; v_call: TRBV20-1; j_call: TRBJ1-1; cdr3_aa: SASEQGVEAF
cdr3_length: 13; v_call: TRBV5-1; j_call: TRBJ1-1; cdr3_aa: ASSRGDRENTEAF
cdr3_length: 12; v_call: TRBV25-1; j_call: TRBJ1-5; cdr3_aa: ASRGQGARQPQH
cdr3_length: 10; v_call: TRBV2; j_call: TRBJ1-1; cdr3_aa: ASTEGFTEAF
cdr3_length: 12; v_call: TRBV6-2/TRBV6-3; j_call: TRBJ2-7; cdr3_aa: ASSSAESVYEQY